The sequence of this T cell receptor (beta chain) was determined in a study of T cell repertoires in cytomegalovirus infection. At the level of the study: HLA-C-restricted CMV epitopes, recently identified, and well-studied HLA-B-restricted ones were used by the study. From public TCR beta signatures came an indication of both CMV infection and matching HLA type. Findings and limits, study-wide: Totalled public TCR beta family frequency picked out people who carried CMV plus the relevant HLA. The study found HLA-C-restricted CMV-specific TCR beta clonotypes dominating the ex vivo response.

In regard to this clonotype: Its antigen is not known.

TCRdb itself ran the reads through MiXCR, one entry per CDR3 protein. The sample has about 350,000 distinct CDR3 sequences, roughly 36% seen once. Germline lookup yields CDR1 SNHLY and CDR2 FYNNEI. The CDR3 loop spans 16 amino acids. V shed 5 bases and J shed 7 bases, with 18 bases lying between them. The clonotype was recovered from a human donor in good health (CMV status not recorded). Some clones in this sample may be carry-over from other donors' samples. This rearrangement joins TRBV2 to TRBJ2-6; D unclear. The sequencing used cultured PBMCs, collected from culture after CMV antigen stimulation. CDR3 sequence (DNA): TGTGCCAGCAGTCGACCTGTGGGAACAGTAGCCAACGTCCTGACTTTC. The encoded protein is CASSRPVGTVANVLTF.